The 12 T cell receptor beta chains listed next were all sequenced from one sample in a study of control samples from healthy donors and cancer patients. TCRdb keeps only in-frame clones here, not all; method: immunoSEQ multiplex PCR. The sample includes about 160,000 clones, roughly 94% of them seen just once. Source material: PBMCs. Receptors originate from a man in his 60s with colorectal cancer.

The chain links TRBV13 to TRBJ1-1; a weak D match, TRBD1 (5 bases). Germline V lookup: CDR1 PRHDT, CDR2 FYEKMQ (reference sequence). The V end was cut by 5 bases, the J end by 1 base, with 14 bases between. The CDR3 spans 15 residues. This chain's CDR3 is CASSPPWQGNTEAFF. In nucleotides, the CDR3 is TGTGCCAGCAGCCCCCCTTGGCAGGGGAACACTGAAGCTTTCTTT. Complete variable domain (other parts from reference TRBV13 and TRBJ1-1): AAGVIQSPRHLIKEKRETATLKCYPIPRHDTVYWYQQGPGQDPQFLISFYEKMQSDKGSIPDRFSAQQFSDYHSELNMSSLELGDSALYFCASSPPWQGNTEAFFGQGTRLTVV.

The chain combines TRBV4-1 with TRBJ2-2, with 8 bases aligning to TRBD1. Trimming removed 7 bases from V and 2 bases from J; junction bases left unmatched: 6. This CDR3 has 15 amino acids. The germline CDR1 and CDR2 sequences are MGHRA and YSYEKL. The CDR3 spells CASTPDRDNTGELFF. CDR3 DNA: TGCGCCAGCACCCCGGACAGGGACAACACCGGGGAGCTGTTTTTT.

The genes are TRBV11-2 and TRBJ1-3; 11 bases agree with TRBD1. From germline, CDR1 is SGHAT and CDR2 FQNNGV. After removal of 4 bases from V and 7 bases from J, the junction contained 6 bases not matched to a gene. The CDR3 extends over 15 amino acids. CDR3 protein: CASSSDRGLGNTIYF. The CDR3 DNA sequence: TGTGCCAGCAGCTCGGACAGGGGGCTGGGGAACACCATATATTTT.

This clone was observed a single time. This sequence joins TRBV6-6 and TRBJ2-4; 9 positions agree with TRBD2. CDR1 is MNHNY, CDR2 SVGAGI, per germline (reference sequence). Trimming removed 0 bases from V and 11 bases from J; junction bases left unmatched: 11. The length of the CDR3 is 16 residues. CDR3 amino acids: CASSYSAAGGQEVQYF. Here the CDR3 DNA reads TGTGCCAGCAGTTACTCGGCAGCGGGGGGCCAGGAGGTTCAGTACTTC.

The rearrangement links TRBV30 to TRBJ2-7, with TRBD1 matching 9 bases. J was trimmed by 3 bases and V by 4 bases; bases with no gene match: 7. Per germline, CDR1 GTSNPN and CDR2 SVGIG (reference sequence). This CDR3 has 14 residues. The CDR3 is CAWTSGQGGYEQYF. The CDR3 bases are TGTGCCTGGACCTCGGGACAGGGAGGCTACGAGCAGTACTTC.

The V and J genes are TRBV7-9 and TRBJ1-5; perhaps TRBD1 as D (5 bases). The V end lost 5 bases, the J end lost 4 bases, and 15 bases lay between the germline ends. Germline CDR1 and CDR2: SEHNR and FQNEAQ (reference sequence). The CDR3 contains 15 residues. As DNA, the CDR3 is TGTGCCAGCAGCCCAGGGTCGGGGAGAAATCAGCCCCAGCATTTT. Its protein is CASSPGSGRNQPQHF.

The chain is built from TRBV3-1 (or the pseudogene TRBV3-2) and TRBJ1-4, with no clear D. Trimming stripped 3 bases from V and 2 bases from J, with 10 bases between. This CDR3 comprises 15 residues. Germline V gene data show CDR1 as LGHDT and CDR2 as YNNKEL (reference sequence). CDR3 sequence: CASSHASGTNEKLFF. CDR3 sequence (DNA): TGTGCCAGCAGCCACGCTTCCGGGACTAATGAAAAACTGTTTTTT.

This chain connects TRBV27 to TRBJ1-1; TRBD1 aligns across 10 bases. This CDR3 is 17 amino acids long. Germline values: CDR1 MNHEY, CDR2 SMNVEV (reference sequence). J was trimmed by 1 base and V by 3 bases; bases with no gene match: 8. The CDR3 sequence: CASSFLYRDRGNTEAFF. The CDR3, as DNA: TGTGCCAGCAGTTTTCTCTACCGGGACAGGGGGAACACTGAAGCTTTCTTT.

This chain uses TRBV6-5 with TRBJ1-3; D is unresolved. The CDR3 has 14 amino acids. Trimming removed 8 bases from V and 0 bases from J, with 11 bases in between. Looked up from germline, CDR1 is MNHEY and CDR2 is SVGAGI. For the CDR3, the DNA is TGTGCCAGCCGGACGGATGGCTCTGGAAACACCATATATTTT. Protein product: CASRTDGSGNTIYF.

The genes are TRBV11-2 and TRBJ1-1; D is perhaps TRBD1 (6 bases). Germline CDR1 and CDR2: SGHAT and FQNNGV. V lost 4 bases to trimming and J lost 2 bases, with 11 bases between them. The CDR3 length is 14 residues. CDR3 in amino acids: CASSSRTENTEAFF. The CDR3 bases are TGTGCCAGCAGCTCAAGGACAGAAAACACTGAAGCTTTCTTT.

J is TRBJ1-1 and V is TRBV4-1, with D possibly being TRBD1 (6 bases). This CDR3 spans 15 amino acids. The ends were cut back, 1 base at V and 4 bases at J, with 13 bases in the middle. Germline CDR1 and CDR2: MGHRA and YSYEKL. The chain's CDR3 is CASSQAETGFTEAFF. The CDR3 DNA is TGCGCCAGCAGCCAAGCTGAAACAGGGTTCACTGAAGCTTTCTTT.

V is TRBV21-1 and J is TRBJ1-5. TRBV21-1 is listed as a pseudogene. This CDR3 is built from 14 residues. The chain's CDR3 is CASSPAMSNQPQHF. The CDR3 DNA is TGTGCCAGCAGCCCGGCAATGAGCAATCAGCCCCAGCATTTT.